A selection of T cell receptor beta chains follows, all from one sample in a study of PD-1 blockade in classical Hodgkin lymphoma. Profiling relied on immunoSEQ multiplex PCR, and the TCRdb table lists in-frame clones only, not all of them. The top ten clones hold approximately 28% of a sample with 12,000 or so clones, 70% to 90% of them seen once. The sample was peripheral blood mononuclear cells (PBMCs), taken at baseline. The receptors here all came from a human donor with classical Hodgkin lymphoma. Both conserved end residues are part of each CDR3.

j_call: TRBJ1-1; v_call: TRBV5-1; cdr3_aa: CASSSAPGQGEAFF
j_call: TRBJ2-1; v_call: TRBV6-1; cdr3_aa: CASSEGAGGRRTSYNEQFF
j_call: TRBJ2-3; v_call: TRBV10-3; cdr3_aa: CAISAERGAQGTQYF
j_call: TRBJ2-4; v_call: TRBV5-4; cdr3_aa: CASSLDLGKPAKNIQYF
j_call: TRBJ2-1; v_call: TRBV11-2; cdr3_aa: CASSQPFAGLREQFF
j_call: TRBJ1-4; v_call: TRBV5-1; cdr3_aa: CASSQGRGTNEKLFF
j_call: .; v_call: TRBV6-1; cdr3_aa: CASRTGALRYEQYF
j_call: TRBJ2-5; v_call: TRBV10-2; cdr3_aa: CASSDSAGPGETQYF
j_call: TRBJ2-1; v_call: TRBV18; cdr3_aa: CASSPDLQGDEQFF
j_call: TRBJ1-1; v_call: TRBV4-2; cdr3_aa: CASSQDRQALTEAFF
j_call: TRBJ2-6; v_call: TRBV30; cdr3_aa: CAWTGKSSGANVLTF
j_call: TRBJ2-7; v_call: TRBV9; cdr3_aa: CASSKDTGSSYEQYF
j_call: TRBJ2-2; v_call: TRBV5-1; cdr3_aa: CASSLARASTGELFF
j_call: TRBJ1-3; v_call: TRBV28; cdr3_aa: CASSFRGQGIRNTIYF
j_call: TRBJ1-2; v_call: TRBV5-4; cdr3_aa: CASSHDRANYGYTF
j_call: TRBJ2-5; v_call: TRBV30; cdr3_aa: CAWALRDRLQETQYF
j_call: TRBJ2-1; v_call: TRBV5-6; cdr3_aa: CASSSMGLASNNEQFF
j_call: TRBJ2-7; v_call: TRBV28; cdr3_aa: CASSSLAGSSYEQYF
j_call: TRBJ2-1; v_call: TRBV21-1; cdr3_aa: CASSKAETDSGRGDEQFF
j_call: TRBJ1-5; v_call: TRBV27; cdr3_aa: CASSWGGNQPQHF
j_call: TRBJ2-7; v_call: TRBV5-5; cdr3_aa: CASSLAGSDEQYF
j_call: TRBJ1-1; v_call: TRBV25-1; cdr3_aa: CASSQTTNTEAFF
j_call: TRBJ2-1; v_call: TRBV7-3; cdr3_aa: CASSLGLAAEQFF
j_call: TRBJ2-1; v_call: TRBV27; cdr3_aa: CASSLPGNEQFF
j_call: TRBJ1-2; v_call: TRBV4-1; cdr3_aa: CASSQPPSNYGYTF
j_call: TRBJ2-5; v_call: TRBV9; cdr3_aa: CASSVDGKETQYF
j_call: TRBJ2-1; v_call: TRBV27; cdr3_aa: CASSETKSSYNEQFF
j_call: TRBJ2-2; v_call: TRBV5-6; cdr3_aa: CASSQGPYGGELFF
j_call: TRBJ2-3; v_call: TRBV14; cdr3_aa: CASSPLLAGVSSTDTQYF
j_call: TRBJ2-7; v_call: TRBV7-2; cdr3_aa: CASSVDYEQYF
j_call: TRBJ1-1; v_call: TRBV7-3; cdr3_aa: CASSRQGGLAFF
j_call: TRBJ2-3; v_call: TRBV11-2; cdr3_aa: CASSFIPRSTDTQYF
j_call: TRBJ2-3; v_call: TRBV7-3; cdr3_aa: CASSLMLGTDTQYF
j_call: TRBJ2-6; v_call: TRBV7-3; cdr3_aa: CASSYPGGPGSGANVLTF
j_call: TRBJ2-7; v_call: TRBV27; cdr3_aa: CASGYYEQYF
j_call: TRBJ2-2; v_call: TRBV18; cdr3_aa: CASPTGDTGELFF
j_call: TRBJ1-1; v_call: TRBV6-4; cdr3_aa: CASSDYPRGKYTEAFF
j_call: TRBJ2-5; v_call: TRBV11-1; cdr3_aa: CASSPGTGGRETQYF
j_call: TRBJ2-7; v_call: TRBV30; cdr3_aa: CAWRARDYSYEQYF
j_call: TRBJ1-5; v_call: TRBV28; cdr3_aa: CASSLMGGQHF
j_call: TRBJ1-3; v_call: TRBV7-6; cdr3_aa: CASSLVPGQVSGNTIYF
j_call: TRBJ2-3; v_call: TRBV25-1; cdr3_aa: CASSESGPGSGGTDTQYF
j_call: TRBJ2-5; v_call: TRBV27; cdr3_aa: CASSSRTSGMVGETQYF
j_call: TRBJ1-2; v_call: TRBV19; cdr3_aa: CASRQLYYGYTF
j_call: TRBJ2-1; v_call: TRBV27; cdr3_aa: CASSVVTSSDEQFF
j_call: TRBJ2-7; v_call: TRBV6-6; cdr3_aa: CASSFTRGGTYEQYF
j_call: TRBJ2-1; v_call: TRBV2; cdr3_aa: CASSAEFNEQFF
j_call: TRBJ2-5; v_call: TRBV5-1; cdr3_aa: CASSLMTSGSNQETQYF
j_call: TRBJ1-6; v_call: TRBV27; cdr3_aa: CASSSRQGSSYNSPLHF
j_call: TRBJ2-1; v_call: TRBV4-1; cdr3_aa: CASSHTGGNEQFF
j_call: TRBJ2-5; v_call: TRBV29-1; cdr3_aa: CSVDRGQETQYF
j_call: TRBJ2-2; v_call: TRBV7-9; cdr3_aa: CASSPGTFRGTGELFF
j_call: TRBJ1-4; v_call: TRBV11-2; cdr3_aa: CASSWGSWGEKLFF
j_call: TRBJ2-1; v_call: TRBV2; cdr3_aa: CASSWGGTRNEQFF
j_call: TRBJ2-2; v_call: TRBV19; cdr3_aa: CASSIGFRLVGTGELFF
j_call: TRBJ1-4; v_call: TRBV9; cdr3_aa: CASSVNTGGEKLFF
j_call: TRBJ2-7; v_call: TRBV18; cdr3_aa: CASSPQGGPGAQYF
j_call: TRBJ2-3; v_call: TRBV6-5; cdr3_aa: CASRVGLGTDTQYF